One and the same sample provided the 28 T cell receptor beta chains below, sequenced in a study of T-cell memory formation after mild COVID-19. MiXCR, applied by TCRdb to the 5' RACE reads, yields one record per CDR3 protein. Of 450,000 or so distinct CDR3 sequences listed, about 23% are singletons. Sequenced input: PBMCs or a T cell subset sorted from them (not recorded which). All receptors derive from an adult woman who had mild COVID-19 (a few samples of this study predate the infection). Cell type and time point are not known.

The rearrangement uses TRBV3-1 and TRBJ2-1, with 8 bases matching TRBD2. Unmatched junction bases numbered 7, after V lost 3 bases and J lost 6 bases. CDR3 length: 15 amino acids. The germline V gene has CDR1 LGHDT and CDR2 YNNKEL (reference sequence). The CDR3 region is CASSQPGGQGNEQFF. The DNA of the CDR3 is TGTGCCAGCAGCCAGCCGGGGGGGCAGGGCAATGAGCAGTTCTTC.

This clonotype was observed a few times. The gene calls are TRBV9 and TRBJ1-2; D is undetermined. This CDR3 has 13 amino acids. Germline assignment: CDR1 SGDLS and CDR2 YYNGEE. V was trimmed by 4 bases and J by 2 bases, leaving 9 bases between them. The CDR3 loop is CASSRDTNYGYTF. CDR3 nucleotides: TGTGCCAGCAGCCGCGACACGAACTATGGCTACACCTTC.

The table lists this clonotype with many counts. V usage is TRBV6-4 and J usage is TRBJ2-3; 11 nucleotides match TRBD2. Germline values: CDR1 MRHNA, CDR2 SNTAGT. J gave up 0 bases and V 5 bases, and 1 base lay outside the gene matches. The CDR3 spans 15 residues. CDR3 loop: CASSRTSGSTDTQYF. The CDR3 region has the DNA TGTGCCAGCAGTAGGACTAGCGGGAGCACAGATACGCAGTATTTT.

This clonotype was recorded at least ten times. The chain employs TRBV19 and TRBJ2-7, with D possibly TRBD2 on 5 matching bases. CDR3 length equals 13 residues. Trimming left V 1 base short and J 7 bases short, with 11 bases between. Germline CDR1 is LNHDA and CDR2 is SQIVND (reference sequence). The CDR3 coding sequence is TGTGCCAGTAGTATAGGCCTAACGGGAGAGCAGTACTTC. Protein sequence: CASSIGLTGEQYF.

The chain is built from TRBV19 and TRBJ2-5, with 9 nucleotides matching TRBD1. This CDR3 has 12 amino acids. V gave up 7 bases and J gave up 4 bases; unmatched junction bases: 1. The germline V gene has CDR1 LNHDA and CDR2 SQIVND (reference sequence). CDR3 region: CASTDRGETQYF. The CDR3 DNA reads TGTGCCAGTACGGACAGGGGAGAGACCCAGTACTTC.

The chain combines TRBV4-2 with TRBJ2-1; 7 nucleotides line up with TRBD2. The V gene end was trimmed by 10 bases and the J gene end by 7 bases; junction bases not matched to a gene: 13. CDR3 length: 14 residues. Germline V CDR1 and CDR2: LGHNA, YNFKEQ. The CDR3 sequence: CATSRGGSMNEQFF. The CDR3 DNA reads TGTGCCACCAGTAGGGGCGGGAGTATGAATGAGCAGTTCTTC.

The chain joins TRBV24-1 to TRBJ2-7, with 9 bases lining up with TRBD1. After removal of 4 bases from V and 7 bases from J, the junction contained 4 bases not matched to a gene. The CDR3 loop spans 13 amino acids. Per the germline V gene, CDR1 is KGHDR and CDR2 is SFDVKD. CDR3 sequence: CATSDTTGGEQYF. Written as DNA, the CDR3 is TGTGCCACCAGTGACACGACAGGGGGTGAGCAGTACTTC.

This rearrangement joins TRBV5-1 to TRBJ1-2; 10 bases match TRBD1. V lost 4 bases to trimming and J lost 7 bases; unmatched junction nucleotides: 7. There are 14 residues in the CDR3. CDR1 is SGHRS and CDR2 is YFSETQ in the germline V gene. The CDR3 protein is CASSQDRGQGGYTF. CDR3 in DNA: TGCGCCAGCAGCCAAGACAGGGGGCAGGGTGGCTACACCTTC.

The V call is TRBV20-1, the J call TRBJ2-3, with a possible D match to TRBD2 (5 bases). The V gene's germline CDR1 is DFQATT and CDR2 SNEGSKA (reference sequence). This CDR3 has 13 amino acids. CDR3 bases: TGCAGCCCGTCTAAGGAGGTCACAGATACGCAGTATTTT. Translation gives CSPSKEVTDTQYF.

The chain uses TRBV12-3 or TRBV12-4 and TRBJ2-2, with D hard to call. The V gene lost 3 bases and the J gene lost 4 bases, with 6 bases spanning the gap. The CDR3 is made up of 13 amino acids. The CDR3 DNA reads as TGTGCCAGCAGTTTTTTCCCCACCGGGGAGCTGTTTTTT. Amino acid sequence: CASSFFPTGELFF.

This clonotype was seen only a few times. CDR3 in DNA: TGTGCCAGCAGTTACCGGACAGGGTTATCAATGTACGAGCAGTACTTC. It specifies CASSYRTGLSMYEQYF. The V and J genes are TRBV6-5 and TRBJ2-7, with 8 nucleotides matching TRBD1. This CDR3 contains 16 residues. CDR1 and CDR2 from the germline V gene are MNHEY and SVGAGI. The trim removed 2 bases at V and 4 bases at J, leaving 10 bases unmatched.

This clonotype has more than one count but fewer than ten. The V gene is TRBV6-4, the J gene TRBJ2-3; the D is unclear. This CDR3 has 13 amino acids. Germline-derived CDR1 and CDR2 are MRHNA and SNTAGT. V dropped 2 bases and J dropped 2 bases, with 5 bases sitting between them. CDR3 in amino acids: CASSDGNTDTQYF. In DNA form, the CDR3 reads TGTGCCAGCAGTGACGGGAACACAGATACGCAGTATTTT.

This clonotype was observed a few times. The chain is built from TRBV29-1 and TRBJ2-1; D uncertain. Germline CDR1 SQVTM, CDR2 ANQGSEA. CDR3 length: 13 amino acids. The V end was cut by 4 bases, the J end by 2 bases, with 9 bases between. CDR3 amino acids: CSVGGSTYNEQFF. CDR3 bases: TGCAGCGTTGGGGGAAGCACCTACAATGAGCAGTTCTTC.

V is TRBV12-3 or TRBV12-4 and J is TRBJ2-1; 8 bases are shared with TRBD2. V lost 5 bases to trimming and J lost 8 bases; unmatched junction nucleotides: 14. CDR3 length equals 16 residues. The CDR3 protein is CASSPIKARGADEQFF. In nucleotides, the CDR3 is TGTGCCAGCAGTCCGATTAAGGCGCGGGGGGCGGATGAGCAGTTCTTC.

The V and J genes are TRBV6-2 or TRBV6-3 and TRBJ2-1; TRBD2 agrees at 7 bases. The CDR3 is 16 amino acids. With V trimmed by 8 bases and J by 0 bases, 10 bases remained unmatched. Looked up from germline, CDR1 is MNHEY and CDR2 is SVGEGT. The CDR3 sequence is CASAAHSSGSYNEQFF. Written as DNA, the CDR3 is TGTGCCAGCGCGGCCCACTCTAGCGGCTCCTACAATGAGCAGTTCTTC.

This clonotype turned up a few times. This chain uses TRBV7-2 with TRBJ2-3; TRBD2 agrees at 10 bases. The CDR3 runs to 21 residues. The germline V gene has CDR1 SGHTA and CDR2 FQGNSA. V trimming: 5 bases; J trimming: 0 bases; junction bases outside the gene matches: 20. Written as DNA, the CDR3 is TGTGCCAGCAGCCCCCACCTCACCGGGACTAGCGCTTCCCTTAGCACAGATACGCAGTATTTT. Its protein is CASSPHLTGTSASLSTDTQYF.

In its sample, this clonotype was seen a few times. The chain couples TRBV5-1 to TRBJ2-1, with a weak D call TRBD2 (6 bases). V dropped 4 bases and J dropped 4 bases, with 15 bases sitting between them. CDR1 and CDR2 from the germline V gene are SGHRS and YFSETQ. This CDR3 has 15 amino acids. The DNA for the CDR3 is TGCGCCAGCAGCCCGGAGGGCCGGGGATACAATGAGCAGTTCTTC. Amino acid sequence: CASSPEGRGYNEQFF. Full variable domain (rest looked up from reference TRBV5-1 and TRBJ2-1): KAGVTQTPRYLIKTRGQQVTLSCSPISGHRSVSWYQQTPGQGLQFLFEYFSETQRNKGNFPGRFSGRQFSNSRSEMNVSTLELGDSALYLCASSPEGRGYNEQFFGPGTRLTVL.

The chain combines TRBV6-4 with TRBJ2-3, with 8 nucleotides matching TRBD2. CDR1 is MRHNA, CDR2 SNTAGT, per germline. The CDR3 has 15 residues. J was trimmed by 4 bases and V by 0 bases; bases with no gene match: 3. The CDR3 DNA reads as TGTGCCAGCAGTGACTCAAGCGGGAGAGCAGATACGCAGTATTTT. It specifies CASSDSSGRADTQYF.

Only a few counts were recorded for this clonotype. This CDR3 reads CASSRTGGPTLSGANVLTF. The DNA for the CDR3 is TGTGCCAGCAGCCGGACAGGGGGACCGACACTCTCTGGGGCCAACGTCCTGACTTTC. The chain combines TRBV5-5 with TRBJ2-6; the match to TRBD1 covers 10 bases. Trimming cost V 4 bases and J 0 bases; bases outside gene matches: 10. This CDR3 is built from 19 residues. The germline V gene has CDR1 SGHKS and CDR2 YYEKEE (reference sequence).

The chain links TRBV6-5 to TRBJ2-7, with a possible D match to TRBD2 (5 bases). The germline V and J ends were trimmed by 6 bases and 3 bases, with 18 bases remaining between them. This CDR3 spans 15 amino acids. Germline V gives CDR1 MNHEY, CDR2 SVGAGI. The CDR3 nucleotides read TGTGCCAGCAGCAGAGGAGGATCGGGAAACTACGAGCAGTACTTC. Its translation: CASSRGGSGNYEQYF.

This clonotype has just a few counts. The chain recombines TRBV5-1 with TRBJ2-1; the D gene is possibly TRBD2 (6 bases). V was clipped by 1 base and J by 1 base, with 21 bases between them. Germline loops: CDR1 SGHRS, CDR2 YFSETQ. CDR3 length: 19 residues. The CDR3: CASSLRTGLTPNSYNEQFF. The DNA of the CDR3 is TGCGCCAGCAGCTTGCGAACGGGACTTACGCCGAATTCCTACAATGAGCAGTTCTTC.

This sequence joins TRBV7-8 and TRBJ2-1, with D unresolved. There are 14 residues in the CDR3. In germline, CDR1 is SGHVS, CDR2 FQNEAQ. Trimming stripped 9 bases from V and 6 bases from J, with 18 bases between. The CDR3 DNA is TGTGCCAGTACACTCGGGTTGCATTCCAATGAGCAGTTCTTC. This translates into CASTLGLHSNEQFF.

This clonotype turned up a few times. This chain links TRBV7-8 with TRBJ2-7, with 9 bases matching TRBD1. The CDR3 length is 16 residues. V dropped 6 bases and J dropped 2; count of bases not matched to a gene: 11. Germline V gene sequence: CDR1 SGHVS, CDR2 FQNEAQ. The CDR3 DNA reads as TGTGCCAGCAGACCCTTCGCCGGGACAGGGACCTACGAGCAGTACTTC. The encoded protein is CASRPFAGTGTYEQYF. Looking up the rest from reference TRBV7-8 and TRBJ2-7 gives the full variable domain: GAGVSQSPRYKVAKRGQDVALRCDPISGHVSLFWYQQALGQGPEFLTYFQNEAQLDKSGLPSDRFFAERPEGSVSTLKIQRTQQEDSAVYLCASRPFAGTGTYEQYFGPGTRLTVT.

The table lists this clonotype with a few counts. V gene TRBV15 combines with J gene TRBJ2-5, with a possible D match to TRBD2 (7 bases). Germline CDR1 is LNHNV and CDR2 is YYDKDF (reference sequence). CDR3 size: 14 residues. V was cut by 2 bases and J by 4 bases, with 11 bases left in between. The CDR3 sequence: CATSRRGGVETQYF. CDR3 DNA sequence: TGTGCCACCAGCAGAAGGGGGGGGGTAGAGACCCAGTACTTC.

This clonotype was detected a few times. The genes are TRBV10-3 and TRBJ2-7; D call uncertain. V lost 3 bases and J lost 5, with 17 bases in between. Germline V lookup: CDR1 ENHRY, CDR2 SYGVKD. CDR3 length: 15 residues. CDR3 loop: CAISETPPDVNEQYF. The CDR3 DNA is TGTGCCATCAGTGAAACTCCTCCCGATGTGAACGAGCAGTACTTC.

This clonotype was seen ten or more times. The J gene is TRBJ2-1, the V gene TRBV4-3, with 10 bases fitting TRBD2. The CDR3 is made up of 17 amino acids. V gave up 0 bases and J gave up 7 bases; unmatched junction bases: 9. Germline CDR1 and CDR2: LGHNA and YSLEER. CDR3 region: CASSQDRGGSGRNEQFF. For the CDR3, the DNA is TGCGCCAGCAGCCAAGATAGAGGGGGTAGCGGGAGGAATGAGCAGTTCTTC.

This chain uses TRBV15 with TRBJ2-7; maybe TRBD1 (6 bases). The length of the CDR3 is 13 residues. Germline CDR1 and CDR2: LNHNV and YYDKDF (reference sequence). V lost 9 bases and J lost 6, with 18 bases in between. The CDR3 DNA reads TGTGCCACGAGGGCACAGGGCCGCTCCGAGCAGTACTTC. Translation: CATRAQGRSEQYF.

This clonotype was observed a few times. The chain combines TRBV7-9 with TRBJ2-3; D may be TRBD1 (7 bases). The CDR3 runs to 20 residues. The V and J ends lost 3 bases and 4 bases respectively, with 29 bases between them. The germline V gene encodes CDR1 SEHNR and CDR2 FQNEAQ (reference sequence). CDR3 sequence reads: CASSFLTGVVAGSGADTQYF. The CDR3 DNA sequence: TGTGCCAGCAGCTTCCTTACAGGGGTCGTGGCGGGATCGGGGGCAGATACGCAGTATTTT. Variable domain in full (rest from reference TRBV7-9 and TRBJ2-3): DTGVSQNPRHKITKRGQNVTFRCDPISEHNRLYWYRQTLGQGPEFLTYFQNEAQLEKSRLLSDRFSAERPKGSFSTLEIQRTEQGDSAMYLCASSFLTGVVAGSGADTQYFGPGTRLTVL.